Listed here are 23 T cell receptor beta chains from one sample, sequenced in a study of blood T cell repertoires in COVID-19. The assay was immunoSEQ multiplex PCR, and TCRdb's table has in-frame clones only and misses some. The sample shows about 98,000 clones, approximately 89% of them seen only once. Sequencing was carried out using peripheral blood. These receptors were taken from a man in his fifties or sixties with acute or convalescent COVID-19.

This rearrangement joins TRBV12-3 or TRBV12-4 to TRBJ1-1; D is unclear. Trimming cost V 3 bases and J 0 bases, with 5 bases left between them. The CDR3 totals 13 residues. CDR3: CASSFGLNTEAFF. For the CDR3, the DNA is TGTGCCAGCAGTTTTGGGCTGAACACTGAAGCTTTCTTT.

In regard to this clone: The junction does not match germline at one end; this may be a read error. The J gene is TRBJ1-2, the V gene TRBV18; D remains ambiguous. CDR1 is KGHSH and CDR2 is LQKENI in the germline V gene. The CDR3 length is 14 residues. The CDR3 sequence: CASSPLEDHYGYTF. CDR3 nucleotide sequence: TGTGCCAGCTCTCCACTAGAGGATCACTATGGCTACACCTTC.

The CDR3 here is CATSRDRGNEQFF. The CDR3 region has the DNA TGTGCCACCAGCAGAGACAGGGGCAATGAGCAGTTCTTC. This chain joins TRBV15 and TRBJ2-1; D possibly corresponds to TRBD1 (6 bases). Germline V gives CDR1 LNHNV, CDR2 YYDKDF (reference sequence). CDR3 size: 13 residues. Trimming shortened V by 0 bases and J by 6 bases, and 6 bases separated the two germline ends.

The chain is built from TRBV2 and TRBJ2-1, with 14 nucleotides matching TRBD2. The CDR3 is 21 amino acids. The trim removed 3 bases at V and 0 bases at J, leaving 13 bases unmatched. Germline values: CDR1 SNHLY, CDR2 FYNNEI. This CDR3 is CASSDSSRGLAGVSSYNEQFF. The CDR3 region has the DNA TGTGCCAGCAGTGATTCATCTCGGGGACTAGCGGGAGTGAGCTCCTACAATGAGCAGTTCTTC.

This clone was seen only a few times. The chain carries TRBV14 and TRBJ2-7; possible D gene TRBD1, 6 bases. Germline assignment: CDR1 SGHDN and CDR2 FVKESK. The CDR3 length is 15 residues. V lost 4 bases and J lost 9, with 22 bases in between. The CDR3 loop reads CASSPFQGQGLVQYF. The CDR3, as DNA: TGTGCCAGCAGCCCCTTTCAGGGGCAAGGTTTAGTGCAGTACTTC.

The V call is TRBV18, the J call TRBJ1-1, with D unresolved. The CDR3 totals 14 residues. Germline loops: CDR1 KGHSH, CDR2 LQKENI. The V end lost 4 bases, the J end lost 0 bases, and 9 bases lay between the germline ends. CDR3 residues: CASSRQDMNTEAFF. CDR3 nucleotide sequence: TGTGCCAGCTCACGACAAGACATGAACACTGAAGCTTTCTTT.

The chain couples TRBV27 to TRBJ1-3; D gene ambiguous. This CDR3 is 15 amino acids long. V gave up 5 bases and J gave up 7 bases, with 18 bases separating them. CDR1 is MNHEY and CDR2 is SMNVEV in the germline V gene (reference sequence). This chain's CDR3 is CASSPRGGSSNTIYF. CDR3 coding DNA: TGTGCCAGCAGTCCCCGCGGAGGATCTTCTAACACCATATATTTT.

The J gene is TRBJ2-5, the V gene TRBV5-1; 10 nucleotides line up with TRBD2. J gave up 5 bases and V 4 bases, and 11 bases lay outside the gene matches. There are 16 residues in the CDR3. CDR1 is SGHRS, CDR2 YFSETQ, per germline. CDR3 sequence (DNA): TGCGCCAGCAGCCCCCAGGCTAGCGGGAGCGGGGAGACCCAGTACTTC. It translates to CASSPQASGSGETQYF.

The chain employs TRBV5-1 and TRBJ2-7; 7 nucleotides match TRBD1. The CDR3 is 14 amino acids. With V trimmed by 2 bases and J by 6 bases, 8 bases remained unmatched. Germline CDR1 and CDR2: SGHRS and YFSETQ. CDR3 in amino acids: CASSFRQGVAEQYF. CDR3 sequence (DNA): TGCGCCAGCAGCTTCCGACAGGGTGTAGCCGAGCAGTACTTC.

This chain joins TRBV3-1 (or the pseudogene TRBV3-2) and TRBJ1-5; tentatively, D is TRBD1 (5 bases). V shed 4 bases and J shed 4 bases, with 14 bases lying between them. Germline V gene lookup returns CDR1 LGHDT and CDR2 YNNKEL (reference sequence). This CDR3 spans 15 amino acids. CDR3 in DNA: TGTGCCAGCAGCCTGACGAGCGGGGGTAATCAGCCCCAGCATTTT. Translated: CASSLTSGGNQPQHF.

This clone was seen more than once but under ten times. This rearrangement joins TRBV18 to TRBJ2-3; 10 nucleotides line up with TRBD2. Germline V CDR1 and CDR2: KGHSH, LQKENI. V lost 0 bases and J lost 2; bases outside the gene matches: 2. The CDR3 is made up of 16 amino acids. The CDR3 DNA sequence: TGTGCCAGCTCACCACCTAGCGGGAGGTCCACAGATACGCAGTATTTT. It encodes CASSPPSGRSTDTQYF.

The J gene is TRBJ2-7, the V gene TRBV14; D ambiguous. Germline assignment: CDR1 SGHDN and CDR2 FVKESK. The V end lost 1 base, the J end lost 0 bases, and 4 bases lay between the germline ends. CDR3 length equals 13 residues. CDR3 bases: TGTGCCAGCAGCCAAGCATCCTCCTACGAGCAGTACTTC. This sequence encodes CASSQASSYEQYF.

The V gene is TRBV10-1, the J gene TRBJ2-7; 7 nucleotides align to TRBD1. Germline V gives CDR1 WNHNN, CDR2 SYGVQD (reference sequence). The CDR3 contains 11 residues. Trimming at V came to 8 bases and at J to 9 bases, leaving 7 bases not matched to a gene. The CDR3 DNA reads as TGCGCCAGCCGACACTCAGGGGGGCAGTACTTC. Protein: CASRHSGGQYF.

V and J are TRBV29-1 and TRBJ1-4, with D uncertain. CDR1 is SQVTM, CDR2 ANQGSEA, per germline. Trimming left V 2 bases short and J 4 bases short, with 8 bases between. This CDR3 spans 13 amino acids. This chain's CDR3 is CSVESGVNEKLFF. For the CDR3, the DNA is TGCAGCGTTGAAAGCGGAGTTAATGAAAAACTGTTTTTT.

The chain links TRBV4-1 to TRBJ2-4; the match to TRBD2 covers 10 bases. V lost 0 bases to trimming and J lost 0 bases; unmatched junction nucleotides: 11. The length of the CDR3 is 20 residues. Germline lookup yields CDR1 MGHRA and CDR2 YSYEKL. The CDR3 loop is CASSQDGLAGVGVAKNIQYF. The CDR3 DNA is TGCGCCAGCAGCCAAGATGGCCTAGCGGGAGTAGGGGTAGCCAAAAACATTCAGTACTTC.

In its sample, this clone was seen once. This sequence joins TRBV5-4 and TRBJ2-5, with 10 bases matching TRBD1. Germline V gene sequence: CDR1 SGHNT, CDR2 YYREEE (reference sequence). V shed 0 bases, J shed 2 bases, and the junction held 4 bases outside the gene matches. The CDR3 sequence is 16 residues long. This chain's CDR3 is CASSLGDRGLQETQYF. In DNA form, the CDR3 reads TGTGCCAGCAGCTTGGGGGACAGGGGATTACAAGAGACCCAGTACTTC.

This sequence joins TRBV18 and TRBJ1-3; D is ambiguous. CDR3 length: 15 residues. Germline CDR1 is KGHSH and CDR2 is LQKENI. The V and J ends lost 4 bases and 0 bases respectively, with 10 bases between them. CDR3 bases: TGTGCCAGCTCACTGGGCCAACACTCTGGAAACACCATATATTTT. Its protein product is CASSLGQHSGNTIYF.

V gene TRBV5-4 combines with J gene TRBJ1-2; 12 bases agree with TRBD1. This CDR3 spans 15 amino acids. With V trimmed by 2 bases and J by 7 bases, 6 bases remained unmatched. Per germline, CDR1 SGHNT and CDR2 YYREEE (reference sequence). CDR3 sequence: CASSFPGQGAFGYTF. As DNA, the CDR3 is TGTGCCAGCAGCTTTCCGGGACAGGGGGCTTTTGGCTACACCTTC.

This chain uses TRBV3-1 (or the pseudogene TRBV3-2) with TRBJ1-3; 9 nucleotides match TRBD1. The germline gives CDR1 LGHDT, CDR2 YNNKEL (reference sequence). This CDR3 comprises 15 residues. V shed 5 bases, J shed 4 bases, and the junction held 6 bases outside the gene matches. CDR3: CASSYGTGRGNTIYF. DNA for the CDR3: TGTGCCAGCAGCTACGGGACAGGGAGAGGAAACACCATATATTTT.

The chain links TRBV7-9 to TRBJ2-3, with D unresolved. CDR1 SEHNR and CDR2 FQNEAQ come from the germline V gene (reference sequence). The CDR3 covers 13 residues. Trimming shortened V by 3 bases and J by 1 base, and 5 bases separated the two germline ends. The CDR3 DNA reads TGTGCCAGCAGCTTGTCCGGCACAGATACGCAGTATTTT. Translation: CASSLSGTDTQYF.

The V gene is TRBV29-1, the J gene TRBJ2-5; 8 nucleotides match TRBD2. CDR1 and CDR2 (germline): SQVTM, ANQGSEA. V trimming: 6 bases; J trimming: 0 bases; junction bases outside the gene matches: 21. The CDR3 has 19 amino acids. CDR3 sequence reads: CSVRGGAGGVLANQETQYF. DNA of the CDR3: TGCAGCGTCCGAGGGGGTGCGGGAGGAGTTCTAGCAAACCAAGAGACCCAGTACTTC.

The chain recombines TRBV11-2 with TRBJ1-1, with D perhaps matching TRBD1 (6 bases). The length of the CDR3 is 15 residues. Germline lookup yields CDR1 SGHAT and CDR2 FQNNGV. The V and J ends lost 2 bases and 3 bases respectively, with 13 bases between them. The chain's CDR3 is CASSLSAGAYTEAFF. The CDR3, as DNA: TGTGCCAGCAGCTTATCGGCAGGGGCGTACACTGAAGCTTTCTTT.

In DNA form, the CDR3 reads TGTGCAGCGGCGGGAGCGGCAACAGATACGCAGTATTTT. This sequence encodes CAAAGAATDTQYF. This sequence joins TRBV19 and TRBJ2-3; 7 bases match TRBD2. Germline assignment: CDR1 LNHDA and CDR2 SQIVND (reference sequence). The CDR3 extends over 13 amino acids. The variable domain in full, completed from reference TRBV19 and TRBJ2-3, reads DGGITQSPKYLFRKEGQNVTLSCEQNLNHDAMYWYRQDPGQGLRLIYYSQIVNDFQKGDIAEGYSVSREKKESFPLTVTSAQKNPTAFYLCAAAGAATDTQYFGPGTRLTVL.